This T cell receptor delta chain was recorded in a study of gamma-delta T cells after stem cell transplantation. TCRdb re-called clones from the RT-PCR reads using CATT. The data show some 3,000 delta-chain clones, with roughly 9% seen just once and just under 9.5% held by the top ten. This clone is labeled as medium-sized (0.01 to 0.1%). Additional DNA sequences in this sample encode the identical CDR3. Trimming removed 0 bases at V and 1 base at J, with 30 bases between. This CDR3 has 23 residues. Germline loops: CDR1 TSWWSYY, CDR2 QGS. Specimen: gamma-delta T cells. The V call is TRDV1, the J call TRDJ2; D perhaps matches TRDD2 (6 bases). This receptor was identified in a human donor. It is not recorded whose cells these are; they may come from a transplant donor. Here the CDR3 DNA reads TGTGCTCTTGGGGAACTCGACCTTACCGCTCACCCGTTATTCCTATTTTTGACAGCACAACTCTTCTTT. This translates into CALGELDLTAHPLFLFLTAQLFF.